The rows below give T cell receptor beta chains drawn from one sample of a study of blood T cell repertoires in COVID-19. Libraries were prepared by immunoSEQ multiplex PCR; TCRdb keeps only in-frame clonotypes and omits some of them. The data contain about 97,000 clones, more than 65% of them singletons. The sample was peripheral blood. The receptors shown here come from a man aged 60 to 75 with acute or convalescent COVID-19. CDR3s include the opening cysteine and the closing phenylalanine or tryptophan. A D gene is named only where the DNA matches it firmly. Size is omitted from some rows. Given values are once, few, many or a class for expanded clones.

>TRBJ2-7|NA|NA|TRBV12-3/TRBV12-4
CASSFQGNYEQYF
TGTGCCAGCAGTTTTCAGGGCAACTACGAGCAGTACTTC
>TRBJ2-7|NA|NA|TRBV11-3
CASSLAENRVWDEQYF
TGTGCCAGCAGCTTAGCCGAAAACAGGGTATGGGACGAGCAGTACTTC
>TRBJ2-3|NA|TRBD1|TRBV25-1
CASSERRGQGDTQYF
TGTGCCAGCAGTGAACGAAGGGGGCAGGGAGATACGCAGTATTTT
>TRBJ1-6|NA|NA|TRBV28
CASSRGPGAGSPLHF
TGTGCCAGCAGTCGAGGGCCAGGGGCTGGTTCACCCCTCCACTTT
>TRBJ2-5|NA|NA|TRBV7-9
CASSLGIVRETQYF
TGTGCCAGCAGCTTAGGTATTGTCCGGGAGACCCAGTACTTC
>TRBJ2-5|NA|NA|TRBV9
CASSVSSSRGQETQYF
TGTGCCAGCAGCGTAAGTTCGAGCAGGGGACAAGAGACCCAGTACTTC
>TRBJ2-7|NA|TRBD2|TRBV9
CASSVGGYEQYF
TGTGCCAGCAGCGTCGGGGGGTACGAGCAGTACTTC
>TRBJ2-4|NA|NA|TRBV25-1
CASSLRGRGNIQYF
TGTGCCAGCAGTCTCCGGGGTAGGGGGAACATTCAGTACTTC
>TRBJ2-1|NA|NA|TRBV7-2
CASSLVGLAFDEQFF
TGTGCCAGCAGCTTAGTTGGGCTAGCGTTCGATGAGCAGTTCTTC
>TRBJ1-4|NA|NA|TRBV30
CAWSVSAGQFF
TGTGCCTGGAGTGTATCAGCAGGGCAGTTTTTT
>TRBJ2-3|NA|NA|TRBV2
CATRLVPPTDTQYF
TGTGCCACCCGACTAGTTCCCCCCACAGATACGCAGTATTTT
>TRBJ2-1|NA|TRBD2|TRBV7-2
CASSQGLAGVHEQFF
TGTGCCAGCAGTCAGGGACTAGCGGGGGTACATGAGCAGTTCTTC
>TRBJ2-7|once|NA|TRBV5-1
CASSLGQEAEQYF
TGCGCCAGCAGCTTGGGACAGGAGGCCGAGCAGTACTTC
>TRBJ1-2|NA|NA|TRBV7-8
CASSVGGRRPGGYTF
TGTGCCAGCAGCGTGGGAGGAAGGCGGCCGGGGGGCTACACCTTC
>TRBJ1-2|NA|NA|TRBV9
CASSVGLPNNYGYTF
TGTGCCAGCAGCGTAGGACTCCCGAATAACTATGGCTACACCTTC
>TRBJ2-3|NA|TRBD2|TRBV5-1
CASSQYGLAGSTDTQYF
TGCGCCAGCAGCCAATATGGACTAGCGGGATCCACAGATACGCAGTATTTT
>TRBJ2-7|NA|TRBD1|TRBV6-1
CASSDPWDSPSNSYEQYF
TGTGCCAGCAGTGACCCTTGGGACAGTCCTTCAAACTCCTACGAGCAGTACTTC
>TRBJ1-4|NA|NA|TRBV19
CATKEGNEKLFF
TGTGCCACCAAGGAGGGGAATGAAAAACTGTTTTTT
>TRBJ2-3|NA|TRBD2|TRBV27
CASSLRTAGRTSGRRTDTQYF
TGTGCCAGCAGTTTACGGACAGCCGGGAGGACTAGCGGGAGAAGGACAGATACGCAGTATTTT
>TRBJ2-1|NA|TRBD2|TRBV7-2
CASSLVGLAGGPYNEQFF
TGTGCCAGCAGCTTAGTAGGACTAGCGGGGGGGCCCTACAATGAGCAGTTCTTC
>TRBJ1-4|NA|NA|TRBV14
CASSQLQSNEKLFF
TGTGCCAGCAGCCAACTACAGTCTAATGAAAAACTGTTTTTT
>TRBJ1-2|NA|NA|TRBV6-2/TRBV6-3
CASSQTAGLSKSYTF
TGTGCCAGCAGCCAAACGGCAGGTCTTTCTAAAAGCTACACCTTC
>TRBJ2-1|NA|TRBD1|TRBV7-3
CASSWGTVGDEQFF
TGTGCCAGCAGCTGGGGGACAGTCGGGGATGAGCAGTTCTTC
>TRBJ2-2|few|TRBD1|TRBV3-1/TRBV3-2
CASSQGQGAGELFF
TGTGCCAGCAGCCAAGGTCAGGGGGCCGGGGAGCTGTTTTTT
>TRBJ2-3|NA|NA|TRBV11-2
CASSLSFTDTQYF
TGTGCCAGCAGCTTATCGTTCACAGATACGCAGTATTTT